Following are 10 T cell receptor beta chains from one sample sequenced in a study of cytomegalovirus exposure and HLA in healthy donors. Primers for the PCR totalled 60 Vbeta and 13 Jbeta. Assay used: immunoSEQ multiplex PCR; TCRdb lists only in-frame clones, some missing. The table lists around 200,000 clones, about 89% of them singletons, with roughly 0.99% in the top ten. Sequences were obtained from PBMCs. The source is a woman under 30 in good health and CMV-seronegative.

This clone turned up a few times. The chain recombines TRBV11-2 with TRBJ2-7; TRBD1 matches 8 bases. Per the germline V gene, CDR1 is SGHAT and CDR2 is FQNNGV. The V gene end was trimmed by 4 bases and the J gene end by 7 bases; junction bases not matched to a gene: 9. The CDR3 loop spans 14 amino acids. CDR3 in amino acids: CASSSGQDLLEQYF. CDR3 coding DNA: TGTGCCAGCAGCTCGGGACAGGATCTCTTAGAGCAGTACTTC.

J is TRBJ2-2 and V is TRBV7-3; TRBD2 matches 15 bases. Germline loops: CDR1 SGHTA, CDR2 FQGTGA. The CDR3 covers 21 residues. The V gene end was trimmed by 5 bases and the J gene end by 0 bases; junction bases not matched to a gene: 13. CDR3 sequence reads: CASSLLRTSGRGEANTGELFF. The CDR3 nucleotides read TGTGCCAGCAGCCTCTTAAGGACTAGCGGGAGGGGAGAAGCGAACACCGGGGAGCTGTTTTTT.

The rearrangement links TRBV5-4 to TRBJ2-7; 15 bases fit TRBD2. The ends lost 4 bases at V and 0 bases at J; junction bases unmatched: 5. CDR1 SGHNT and CDR2 YYREEE come from the germline V gene (reference sequence). This CDR3 comprises 17 residues. The CDR3 nucleotides are TGTGCCAGCAGCCGGGGACTAGCGGGAGGTAACTCCTACGAGCAGTACTTC. As protein: CASSRGLAGGNSYEQYF.

This chain connects TRBV27 to TRBJ1-5, with D possibly TRBD1 on 5 matching bases. CDR3 size: 13 residues. Germline values: CDR1 MNHEY, CDR2 SMNVEV (reference sequence). Here the CDR3 DNA reads TGTGGTAGGGCAGGGTGCTTTGGGCAGCCCCAGCATTTT. Protein: CGRAGCFGQPQHF.

The CDR3 DNA is TGTGCCAGCAGCTTGGGAACAGGGGGTAGGGACACCATATATTTT. This encodes CASSLGTGGRDTIYF. This chain connects TRBV5-4 to TRBJ1-3; 8 bases are a match to TRBD1. V was pared by 0 bases and J by 8 bases, with 7 bases of the junction left unmatched. The CDR3 is 15 residues long. Per the germline V gene, CDR1 is SGHNT and CDR2 is YYREEE (reference sequence).

The CDR3 region has the DNA TGTGCCATCAAGACAGGGCTTAACGAGCAGTACTTC. It yields the protein CAIKTGLNEQYF. The V call is TRBV10-3, the J call TRBJ2-7; 7 nucleotides line up with TRBD1. CDR1 is ENHRY, CDR2 SYGVKD, per germline. The CDR3 extends over 12 amino acids. V lost 7 bases, J lost 5 bases, and 5 bases stayed unmatched.

The rearrangement uses TRBV11-2 and TRBJ1-2, with 8 bases lining up with TRBD1. The CDR3 sequence is 14 residues long. Per germline, CDR1 SGHAT and CDR2 FQNNGV. V shed 3 bases and J 7 bases; nucleotides not matched to a gene: 7. The CDR3 nucleotides read TGTGCCAGCAGCTTGGAGACAGGGGAGTCTGGCTACACCTTC. Encoded protein: CASSLETGESGYTF.

In this sample, this clone turned up once. This chain links TRBV27 with TRBJ1-5; no clear D gene. Germline CDR1 MNHEY, CDR2 SMNVEV (reference sequence). The CDR3 runs 14 residues. The V end lost 5 bases, the J end lost 0 bases, and 8 bases lay between the germline ends. As DNA, the CDR3 is TGTGCCAGCAGTGGGCGTTATAGCAATCAGCCCCAGCATTTT. Amino acid sequence: CASSGRYSNQPQHF.

The chain is built from TRBV6-5 and TRBJ1-6; D ambiguous. Trimming shortened V by 7 bases and J by 3 bases, and 13 bases separated the two germline ends. Per the germline V gene, CDR1 is MNHEY and CDR2 is SVGAGI. This CDR3 has 15 amino acids. CDR3 protein: CASKKRGFYNSPLHF. As DNA, the CDR3 is TGTGCCAGCAAGAAACGGGGTTTCTATAATTCACCCCTCCACTTT.

The chain uses TRBV5-1 and TRBJ1-2, with no clear D. This CDR3 spans 14 amino acids. V lost 0 bases and J lost 3, with 9 bases in between. CDR1 is SGHRS and CDR2 is YFSETQ in the germline V gene. In DNA form, the CDR3 reads TGCGCCAGCAGCTTGGGAGCGGACCACTATGGCTACACCTTC. This codes for CASSLGADHYGYTF.